The 6 T cell receptor beta chains below were found in one sample sequenced in a study of blood T cell repertoires in COVID-19. Libraries were prepared by immunoSEQ multiplex PCR; TCRdb keeps only in-frame clonotypes and omits some of them. The sample holds 150,000 or so clones, roughly 93% seen once. The sequenced material came from peripheral blood. The receptors were gathered from a woman in her sixties or seventies with COVID-19, enrolled during active disease.

This chain connects TRBV11-2 to TRBJ2-2; 11 bases match TRBD2. Germline CDR1 SGHAT, CDR2 FQNNGV. The CDR3 extends over 19 amino acids. V was clipped by 1 base and J by 2 bases; unmatched bases: 9. In nucleotides, the CDR3 is TGTGCCAGCAGCTTAGGAGCCCCGCTAGCGGGGGGAAACACCGGGGAGCTGTTTTTT. This gives the protein CASSLGAPLAGGNTGELFF. Complete variable domain (other parts from reference TRBV11-2 and TRBJ2-2): EAGVAQSPRYKIIEKRQSVAFWCNPISGHATLYWYQQILGQGPKLLIQFQNNGVVDDSQLPKDRFSAERLKGVDSTLKIQPAKLEDSAVYLCASSLGAPLAGGNTGELFFGEGSRLTVL.

The genes are TRBV6-5 and TRBJ1-4; 7 nucleotides agree with TRBD1. The CDR3 spans 16 residues. V lost 4 bases and J lost 4; bases outside the gene matches: 9. CDR1 MNHEY and CDR2 SVGAGI come from the germline V gene. The CDR3 DNA reads as TGTGCCAGCAGTTGGAAGACAGGGAGAGATAATGAAAAACTGTTTTTT. Encoded protein: CASSWKTGRDNEKLFF.

This chain links TRBV11-2 with TRBJ2-1; 8 nucleotides agree with TRBD2. This CDR3 is 13 amino acids long. Germline trimming cut 5 bases from V and 9 bases from J; bases unmatched to any gene: 6. Germline loops: CDR1 SGHAT, CDR2 FQNNGV. The CDR3 DNA reads TGTGCCAGCAGCCAAAGCACTAGCGGTGAGCAGTTCTTC. Translated, it gives CASSQSTSGEQFF. The entire variable domain, with the rest obtained from reference TRBV11-2 and TRBJ2-1, is as follows: EAGVAQSPRYKIIEKRQSVAFWCNPISGHATLYWYQQILGQGPKLLIQFQNNGVVDDSQLPKDRFSAERLKGVDSTLKIQPAKLEDSAVYLCASSQSTSGEQFFGPGTRLTVL.

The chain has TRBV4-3 and TRBJ1-1, with TRBD1 matching over 7 bases. This CDR3 comprises 15 residues. V lost 2 bases and J lost 8; bases outside the gene matches: 11. The germline gives CDR1 LGHNA, CDR2 YSLEER. The chain's CDR3 is CASSQRTGTEAEAFF. The CDR3 coding sequence is TGCGCCAGCAGCCAACGGACGGGGACAGAGGCCGAAGCTTTCTTT.

The table lists this clone with a few counts. The rearrangement uses TRBV23-1 and TRBJ2-1; tentatively, D is TRBD1 (6 bases). TRBV23-1 is labeled an ORF, and its function is uncertain. V gave up 3 bases and J gave up 3 bases, with 18 bases separating them. The CDR3 contains 17 residues. The CDR3 region is CASSQAGTSTLYNEQFF. The DNA of the CDR3 is TGCGCCAGCAGTCAGGCCGGGACATCAACTCTCTACAATGAGCAGTTCTTC.

The V call is TRBV3-1 (or the pseudogene TRBV3-2), the J call TRBJ1-6, with 9 bases that match TRBD1. This CDR3 contains 17 residues. CDR1 and CDR2 (germline): LGHDT, YNNKEL (reference sequence). Trimming at V came to 0 bases and at J to 7 bases, leaving 7 bases not matched to a gene. The CDR3 sequence: CASSQEGQGLSNSPLHF. The CDR3 region has the DNA TGTGCCAGCAGCCAAGAGGGACAGGGTTTGAGCAATTCACCCCTCCACTTT.